A single sample gave rise to the 20 T cell receptor beta chains below, sequenced in a study of cytomegalovirus exposure and HLA in healthy donors. The PCR employed 60 Vbeta primers together with 13 Jbeta primers. Data came from immunoSEQ multiplex PCR; TCRdb stores just in-frame clones and leaves some out. The sample includes fewer than 200,000 clones, more than 65% seen only once; the top ten take roughly 1.3%. The sample taken for sequencing was PBMCs. The receptors shown here come from a woman aged 50 to 65 in good health and CMV-seronegative.

This chain connects TRBV5-1 to TRBJ1-2; 9 nucleotides match TRBD1. This CDR3 has 15 amino acids. Germline-derived CDR1 and CDR2 are SGHRS and YFSETQ. The V and J ends lost 4 bases and 5 bases, in that order; junction bases with no gene match: 9. CDR3 coding DNA: TGCGCCAGCAGCGCTGATACAGGGGGCGGGTATGGCTACACCTTC. This sequence encodes CASSADTGGGYGYTF.

The V call is TRBV19, the J call TRBJ1-4; a weak D match, TRBD1 (6 bases). Germline V gene sequence: CDR1 LNHDA, CDR2 SQIVND (reference sequence). Deletions cut 3 bases from V and 3 bases from J, with 14 bases between. The CDR3 is 16 amino acids. This CDR3 is CASSMITGTPNEKLFF. In DNA, the CDR3 is TGTGCCAGTAGTATGATCACCGGGACACCTAATGAAAAACTGTTTTTT.

J is TRBJ1-5 and V is TRBV11-3; D not resolved. In germline, CDR1 is SGHNT, CDR2 YENEEA. CDR3 size: 20 residues. Trimming shortened V by 5 bases and J by 1 base, and 27 bases separated the two germline ends. CDR3 residues: CASSLGTTTTLNASNQPQHF. The CDR3 bases are TGTGCCAGCAGCCTGGGCACGACTACTACGCTTAATGCAAGCAATCAGCCCCAGCATTTT. The variable domain in full, with the rest retrieved from reference TRBV11-3 and TRBJ1-5, is EAGVVQSPRYKIIEKKQPVAFWCNPISGHNTLYWYLQNLGQGPELLIRYENEEAVDDSQLPKDRFSAERLKGVDSTLKIQPAELGDSAVYLCASSLGTTTTLNASNQPQHFGDGTRLSIL.

The J gene is TRBJ2-1, the V gene TRBV6-1; 7 positions agree with TRBD1. The CDR3 spans 18 residues. Trimming took 3 bases from V and 0 from J; bases not matched to a gene: 11. Germline CDR1 is MNHNS and CDR2 is SASEGT. The CDR3 loop reads CASSDTPDWDSSYNEQFF. As DNA, the CDR3 is TGTGCCAGCAGTGACACACCTGATTGGGACAGCTCCTACAATGAGCAGTTCTTC.

The rearrangement uses TRBV11-2 and TRBJ2-5, with D perhaps matching TRBD2 (5 bases). Germline lookup yields CDR1 SGHAT and CDR2 FQNNGV. The CDR3 covers 15 residues. V was clipped by 1 base and J by 2 bases, with 11 bases between them. This chain's CDR3 is CASSLVGWEQETQYF. DNA of the CDR3: TGTGCCAGCAGCTTAGTTGGTTGGGAGCAAGAGACCCAGTACTTC.

The rearrangement links TRBV6-5 to TRBJ1-2; 7 positions agree with TRBD1. The J segment lost 4 bases and the V segment lost 6 bases, leaving 8 bases of the junction unmatched. The CDR3 sequence is 14 residues long. From germline, CDR1 is MNHEY and CDR2 SVGAGI. The CDR3 protein is CASRPKTGPYGYTF. The CDR3 DNA follows: TGTGCCAGCAGGCCCAAGACAGGGCCCTATGGCTACACCTTC.

The chain joins TRBV11-2 to TRBJ2-7, with unresolved D. The CDR3 consists of 14 residues. Germline lookup yields CDR1 SGHAT and CDR2 FQNNGV. With 0 bases removed from V and 3 bases from J, the gap between germline ends came to 9 bases. The CDR3 loop reads CASSLELVGYEQYF. As DNA, the CDR3 is TGTGCCAGCAGCTTAGAACTGGTTGGCTACGAGCAGTACTTC.

The rearrangement uses TRBV4-3 and TRBJ1-1, with D unclear. V was clipped by 0 bases and J by 3 bases, with 11 bases between them. CDR3 length equals 15 residues. CDR1 is LGHNA and CDR2 is YSLEER in the germline V gene. The CDR3 reads CASSQDRVTYTEAFF. CDR3 nucleotide sequence: TGCGCCAGCAGCCAAGATCGGGTAACATACACTGAAGCTTTCTTT.

The chain carries TRBV6-5 and TRBJ2-5; D may be TRBD1 (6 bases). The last part of the DNA fits TRBJ2-7 better; the J call may be wrong. Looked up from germline, CDR1 is MNHEY and CDR2 is SVGAGI. This CDR3 contains 15 residues. CDR3 residues: CASSYAGDKPYEQYF. The CDR3 DNA reads TGTGCCAGCAGTTACGCTGGGGACAAACCTTACGAGCAGTACTTC.

The genes are TRBV28 and TRBJ1-6; 7 bases agree with TRBD1. The CDR3 runs to 14 residues. The ends lost 4 bases at V and 8 bases at J; junction bases unmatched: 5. CDR1 is MDHEN, CDR2 SYDVKM, per germline. In DNA, the CDR3 is TGTGCCAGCAGTTCGGGGACAGCTTATTCACCCCTCCACTTT. Translated: CASSSGTAYSPLHF. The full variable domain, its missing parts supplied by reference TRBV28 and TRBJ1-6, is DVKVTQSSRYLVKRTGEKVFLECVQDMDHENMFWYRQDPGLGLRLIYFSYDVKMKEKGDIPEGYSVSREKKERFSLILESASTNQTSMYLCASSSGTAYSPLHFGNGTRLTVT.

The chain recombines TRBV7-9 with TRBJ1-4; weak D call: TRBD1 (6 bases). CDR1 SEHNR and CDR2 FQNEAQ come from the germline V gene (reference sequence). The CDR3 consists of 13 residues. V lost 8 bases, J lost 5 bases, and 12 bases lay in between. The CDR3 nucleotides are TGTGCCAGCGGGGGGGGGCGAAATGAAAAACTGTTTTTT. Translating gives CASGGGRNEKLFF.

The rearrangement joins TRBV5-1 to TRBJ1-4; D remains ambiguous. Germline-derived CDR1 and CDR2 are SGHRS and YFSETQ. This CDR3 has 14 amino acids. V gave up 2 bases and J gave up 6 bases, with 11 bases separating them. CDR3 in DNA: TGCGCCAGCAGCTTAGGGAAGAGGGATGAAAAACTGTTTTTT. Its translation is CASSLGKRDEKLFF.

The chain recombines TRBV28 with TRBJ1-4; D possibly corresponds to TRBD1 (5 bases). The CDR3 sequence is 14 residues long. Trimming cost V 5 bases and J 2 bases, with 9 bases left between them. Germline-derived CDR1 and CDR2 are MDHEN and SYDVKM. The CDR3 DNA follows: TGTGCCAGCAGTCCAGGGCCGACTAATGAAAAACTGTTTTTT. This codes for CASSPGPTNEKLFF.

The CDR3 nucleotides are TGTGCCAGCTACCGGGGGGCTAATGAAAAACTGTTTTTT. It encodes CASYRGANEKLFF. The chain recombines TRBV28 with TRBJ1-4, with TRBD1 as a possible D gene (5 bases). Germline V lookup: CDR1 MDHEN, CDR2 SYDVKM. With 8 bases removed from V and 3 bases from J, the gap between germline ends came to 10 bases. The CDR3 consists of 13 residues.

In this sample, this clone turned up a few times. The chain joins TRBV11-3 to TRBJ1-1; 8 bases align to TRBD1. V lost 0 bases, J lost 1 base, and 4 bases stayed unmatched. The germline gives CDR1 SGHNT, CDR2 YENEEA. The CDR3 consists of 16 residues. CDR3 in DNA: TGTGCCAGCAGCTTAGATCCCGACAGGGGGAACACTGAAGCTTTCTTT. It translates to CASSLDPDRGNTEAFF.

The V gene is TRBV7-2, the J gene TRBJ2-1, with 9 bases that match TRBD2. The CDR3 covers 15 residues. Germline lookup yields CDR1 SGHTA and CDR2 FQGNSA. V shed 5 bases and J 0 bases; nucleotides not matched to a gene: 2. This chain's CDR3 is CASSRRGGSYNEQFF. The CDR3 bases are TGTGCCAGCAGCCGGCGGGGGGGCTCCTACAATGAGCAGTTCTTC.

The rearrangement joins TRBV5-1 to TRBJ2-2; tentative D call: TRBD1 (5 bases). V dropped 0 bases and J dropped 3 bases, with 15 bases sitting between them. Per the germline V gene, CDR1 is SGHRS and CDR2 is YFSETQ. The CDR3 loop spans 17 amino acids. CDR3 nucleotides: TGCGCCAGCAGCTTGGAGCCCGCCAGGGCGGACACCGGGGAGCTGTTTTTT. It specifies CASSLEPARADTGELFF. The complete variable domain, with remaining parts taken from reference TRBV5-1 and TRBJ2-2, reads KAGVTQTPRYLIKTRGQQVTLSCSPISGHRSVSWYQQTPGQGLQFLFEYFSETQRNKGNFPGRFSGRQFSNSRSEMNVSTLELGDSALYLCASSLEPARADTGELFFGEGSRLTVL.

This chain uses TRBV7-9 with TRBJ2-7, with 11 bases matching TRBD1. The CDR3 is 15 amino acids. Germline V CDR1 and CDR2: SEHNR, FQNEAQ (reference sequence). Trimming cost V 5 bases and J 5 bases; bases outside gene matches: 8. The CDR3 sequence is CASSRTGGFYHEQYF. The CDR3 DNA reads TGTGCCAGCAGCCGGACAGGGGGCTTTTATCACGAGCAGTACTTC.

The CDR3 DNA follows: TGTGCCAGCAGCGTGGAGCCCCTGAACACCTACGAGCAGTACTTC. Translation gives CASSVEPLNTYEQYF. This chain connects TRBV9 to TRBJ2-5; D gene uncertain. The end of the DNA is better explained by TRBJ2-7, so the J call may be wrong. The CDR3 spans 15 residues. Germline V lookup: CDR1 SGDLS, CDR2 YYNGEE.

V is TRBV6-6 and J is TRBJ2-5; the D gene is possibly TRBD1 (6 bases). The CDR3 runs 14 residues. From germline, CDR1 is MNHNY and CDR2 SVGAGI (reference sequence). Between the trimmed V and J ends, which lost 2 bases and 4 bases, there was a span of 11 bases. This chain's CDR3 is CASSYVTGPETQYF. In DNA, the CDR3 is TGTGCCAGCAGTTACGTCACAGGGCCAGAGACCCAGTACTTC.